This TCR beta chain was captured in a study of blood T cell repertoires in COVID-19. Whole-study context: The analysed material was cDNA or gDNA that came from T cells, B-cell-depleted T cells, or PBMCs.

Profiled with immunoSEQ multiplex PCR; TCRdb holds only in-frame clones, not every one. The sample shows some 350,000 clones, 80% to 90% of them seen only once. The CDR3 consists of 17 residues. The germline V and J ends were trimmed by 8 bases and 2 bases, with 21 bases remaining between them. Germline V gives CDR1 SEHNR, CDR2 FQNEAQ (reference sequence). The receptor comes from a man aged 18-30 years who had recovered from COVID-19. Sequencing input: PBMCs or T cells enriched from blood (not recorded which). The rearrangement links TRBV7-9 to TRBJ1-4; TRBD1 might be the D (6 bases). The CDR3 spells CASRPIPGATTNEKLFF. CDR3 nucleotide sequence: TGTGCCAGCCGACCTATACCAGGGGCTACGACTAATGAAAAACTGTTTTTT.